This TCR beta chain was sequenced for a study of cytomegalovirus exposure and HLA in healthy donors. After removal of 3 bases from V and 8 bases from J, the junction contained 5 bases not matched to a gene. Germline assignment: CDR1 SGDLS and CDR2 YYNGEE. The CDR3 is 14 residues long. PCR used 60 Vbeta primers and 13 Jbeta primers. Sequencing used immunoSEQ multiplex PCR; TCRdb keeps in-frame clones, though not all of them. The sample records roughly 120,000 clones, about 78% being singletons. Material for sequencing was PBMCs. This receptor was identified in a woman between 35 and 50 years old in good health and CMV-seropositive. The chain uses TRBV9 and TRBJ1-6, with 7 bases that match TRBD1. The CDR3 coding sequence is TGTGCCAGCAGCGCCCCAGGGGGGTATTCACCCCTCCACTTT. It translates to CASSAPGGYSPLHF.